One and the same sample provided the 22 T cell receptor beta chains below, sequenced in a study of T-cell reconstitution after alpha-beta-depleted transplantation in children. Unique molecular identifiers were built into the TCRbeta library. TCRdb independently ran MiXCR on the PCR reads; one entry per CDR3 protein. Of 190,000 or so distinct CDR3 sequences in the sample, more than 14% were seen once. The sequences come from PBMCs from the stem cell graft donor, collected from the stem cell graft. The origin of the receptors is a human donor who donated a stem cell graft to a child with acute lymphoblastic leukemia.

This clonotype has at least ten counts. V and J are TRBV5-6 and TRBJ1-3, with 8 bases identical to TRBD1. V was pared by 4 bases and J by 4 bases, with 10 bases of the junction left unmatched. Germline lookup yields CDR1 SGHDT and CDR2 YYEEEE. The CDR3 is 16 residues long. The CDR3 sequence: CASSGTGLPKGNTIYF. CDR3 coding DNA: TGTGCCAGCAGCGGGACAGGATTGCCCAAAGGAAACACCATATATTTT.

This clonotype occurred many times. This chain links TRBV12-3 or TRBV12-4 with TRBJ2-1; tentative D call: TRBD2 (6 bases). Trimming removed 3 bases at V and 6 bases at J, with 21 bases between. The CDR3 is made up of 17 amino acids. In DNA, the CDR3 is TGTGCCAGCAGTTTGTCCCGGGGCGGGATGCGCTTCAATGAGCAGTTCTTC. Residues: CASSLSRGGMRFNEQFF.

This clonotype was recorded many times. The junction differs from germline at one of its ends, possibly a read error. The J gene is TRBJ1-2, the V gene TRBV5-1, with TRBD1 as a possible D gene (5 bases). Germline V gene sequence: CDR1 SGHRS, CDR2 YFSETQ. The CDR3 is 14 amino acids. CDR3 sequence (DNA): TGCGCCAGCAGCTTGGGGTCAGGGAACTCTGGCTACACCTTC. The encoded protein is CASSLGSGNSGYTF.

The sample holds many counts of this clonotype. The V call is TRBV7-9, the J call TRBJ2-3, with D possibly matching TRBD1 (5 bases). V gave up 5 bases and J gave up 4 bases, with 16 bases separating them. The CDR3 is 15 residues long. Per germline, CDR1 SEHNR and CDR2 FQNEAQ (reference sequence). The CDR3 region is CASSRTILQSDTQYF. CDR3 in DNA: TGTGCCAGCAGCCGGACAATCCTACAGTCAGATACGCAGTATTTT.

The V call is TRBV20-1, the J call TRBJ2-3; tentatively, D is TRBD1 or TRBD2 (6 bases each). Trimming stripped 6 bases from V and 5 bases from J, with 15 bases between. In germline, CDR1 is DFQATT, CDR2 SNEGSKA (reference sequence). The CDR3 extends over 13 amino acids. CDR3 in amino acids: CSAHVGGLDTQYF. The CDR3 bases are TGCAGTGCCCACGTCGGGGGCTTAGATACGCAGTATTTT.

The J gene is TRBJ2-1, the V gene TRBV14; 9 nucleotides line up with TRBD2. V was clipped by 3 bases and J by 0 bases; unmatched bases: 3. The germline CDR1 and CDR2 sequences are SGHDN and FVKESK. The CDR3 covers 16 residues. The CDR3 region has the DNA TGTGCCAGCAGCCACCCGGGACTAGCCTCCTACAATGAGCAGTTCTTC. Protein product: CASSHPGLASYNEQFF.

This clonotype was seen at least ten times. The V call is TRBV7-9, the J call TRBJ2-7; no firm D call. The CDR3 contains 14 residues. The germline CDR1 and CDR2 sequences are SEHNR and FQNEAQ (reference sequence). V lost 0 bases to trimming and J lost 1 base, with 7 bases between them. The CDR3 DNA sequence: TGTGCCAGCAGCTTAGCCTCTGATTCCTACGAGCAGTACTTC. Translation gives CASSLASDSYEQYF.

V usage is TRBV3-1 and J usage is TRBJ2-7; D is uncertain. The CDR3 consists of 14 residues. Trimming took 0 bases from V and 4 from J, leaving 10 bases between them. Germline CDR1 is LGHDT and CDR2 is YNNKEL (reference sequence). The CDR3 reads CASSQDVRQYEQYF. The CDR3 bases are TGTGCCAGCAGCCAAGACGTGAGGCAATACGAGCAGTACTTC.

This clonotype was seen ten or more times. V gene TRBV6-5 combines with J gene TRBJ2-6, with no clear D. Germline CDR1 MNHEY, CDR2 SVGAGI. The length of the CDR3 is 15 residues. Deletions cut 5 bases from V and 0 bases from J, with 8 bases between. Written as DNA, the CDR3 is TGTGCCAGCAGTCGGCGGCCCTCTGGGGCCAACGTCCTGACTTTC. It specifies CASSRRPSGANVLTF.

There are many counts of this clonotype. The chain is built from TRBV7-8 and TRBJ2-1; the match to TRBD2 covers 8 bases. Germline trimming cut 0 bases from V and 6 bases from J; bases unmatched to any gene: 10. The CDR3 has 17 residues. Germline-derived CDR1 and CDR2 are SGHVS and FQNEAQ. The CDR3 is CASSLALMSSGLNEQFF. The CDR3 DNA sequence: TGTGCCAGCAGCTTAGCCCTGATGTCTAGCGGGCTCAATGAGCAGTTCTTC. The full variable domain, with the rest looked up from reference TRBV7-8 and TRBJ2-1, is GAGVSQSPRYKVAKRGQDVALRCDPISGHVSLFWYQQALGQGPEFLTYFQNEAQLDKSGLPSDRFFAERPEGSVSTLKIQRTQQEDSAVYLCASSLALMSSGLNEQFFGPGTRLTVL.

This CDR3 reads CASSILAGRSSYNEQFF. The CDR3 bases are TGTGCCAGTAGTATTCTAGCGGGGAGAAGCTCCTACAATGAGCAGTTCTTC. The V call is TRBV19, the J call TRBJ2-1; 9 bases match TRBD2. Germline V gene lookup returns CDR1 LNHDA and CDR2 SQIVND (reference sequence). V trimming: 3 bases; J trimming: 0 bases; junction bases outside the gene matches: 6. CDR3 size: 17 residues.

This clonotype was seen many times. The gene calls are TRBV5-5 and TRBJ2-3, with TRBD2 matching over 8 bases. The CDR3 spans 14 residues. V shed 4 bases and J 5 bases; nucleotides not matched to a gene: 6. Germline CDR1 is SGHKS and CDR2 is YYEKEE (reference sequence). CDR3 in amino acids: CASSGTRYGDTQYF. Here the CDR3 DNA reads TGTGCCAGCAGCGGGACTAGATACGGAGATACGCAGTATTTT.

This clonotype has a count of ten or more. The gene calls are TRBV5-1 and TRBJ1-4; 10 bases align to TRBD1. Germline CDR1 reads SGHRS; CDR2 reads YFSETQ. V lost 5 bases and J lost 7; bases outside the gene matches: 5. The CDR3 extends over 14 amino acids. CDR3 sequence: CASRPGTGVEKLFF. DNA of the CDR3: TGCGCCAGCAGACCAGGGACAGGGGTTGAAAAACTGTTTTTT.

This clonotype was counted at least ten times. The chain is built from TRBV5-1 and TRBJ2-1; a possible D gene is TRBD2 (5 bases). This CDR3 has 15 residues. Germline CDR1 SGHRS, CDR2 YFSETQ. Trimming cost V 0 bases and J 7 bases, with 14 bases left between them. CDR3 nucleotide sequence: TGCGCCAGCAGCTTGGGGGAGTTTAAGGTTAATGAGCAGTTCTTC. This translates into CASSLGEFKVNEQFF.

The sample holds many counts of this clonotype. This rearrangement joins TRBV20-1 to TRBJ2-2; 10 nucleotides agree with TRBD2. After removal of 3 bases from V and 2 bases from J, the junction contained 3 bases not matched to a gene. The V gene's germline CDR1 is DFQATT and CDR2 SNEGSKA (reference sequence). There are 15 residues in the CDR3. The CDR3 here is CSASRLAGNTGELFF. The CDR3 nucleotides read TGCAGTGCTAGTCGACTAGCGGGCAACACCGGGGAGCTGTTTTTT.

At least ten counts were recorded for this clonotype. V usage is TRBV28 and J usage is TRBJ2-1; D is undetermined. CDR1 and CDR2 from the germline V gene are MDHEN and SYDVKM. The CDR3 contains 13 residues. Trimming stripped 5 bases from V and 1 base from J, with 6 bases between. The CDR3 DNA sequence: TGTGCCAGCAGTCCGGATTCCTACAATGAGCAGTTCTTC. This translates into CASSPDSYNEQFF.

This clonotype has only a few counts. The CDR3 protein is CASSLLGDGNQPQHF. The CDR3 nucleotides read TGCGCCAGCAGCTTGTTAGGGGATGGCAATCAGCCCCAGCATTTT. The V gene is TRBV5-1, the J gene TRBJ1-5; tentatively, D is TRBD1 (5 bases). Germline V gene sequence: CDR1 SGHRS, CDR2 YFSETQ. The CDR3 length is 15 residues. V shed 1 base and J shed 2 bases, with 10 bases lying between them.

As concerns this clonotype: This clone may be a read error of a much larger clone one base away. The CDR3 nucleotides read TGTGCCGGCAGGTACCGGGACAGCACCACAGATACGCAGTATTTT. Translation gives CAGRYRDSTTDTQYF. The genes are TRBV5-5 and TRBJ2-3, with 7 bases that match TRBD1. The CDR3 runs to 15 residues. Germline lookup yields CDR1 SGHKS and CDR2 YYEKEE (reference sequence). Using reference TRBV5-5 and TRBJ2-3 for the parts outside the CDR3, the full variable domain is DAGVTQSPTHLIKTRGQQVTLRCSPISGHKSVSWYQQVLGQGPQFIFQYYEKEERGRGNFPDRFSARQFPNYSSELNVNALLLGDSALYLCAGRYRDSTTDTQYFGPGTRLTVL.

This clonotype was counted many times. Here the CDR3 DNA reads TGTGCCAGCAGCTTAGAGGGGACCTACGGCAACACTGAAGCTTTCTTT. Amino acid sequence: CASSLEGTYGNTEAFF. The chain uses TRBV7-2 and TRBJ1-1, with TRBD1 as a possible D gene (5 bases). The CDR3 is 16 residues long. V lost 1 base, J lost 2 bases, and 14 bases lay in between. Germline V CDR1 and CDR2: SGHTA, FQGNSA.

In this sample, this clonotype turned up many times. The J gene is TRBJ2-1, the V gene TRBV7-9; tentatively, D is TRBD1 (6 bases). Per the germline V gene, CDR1 is SEHNR and CDR2 is FQNEAQ (reference sequence). V dropped 5 bases and J dropped 3 bases, with 14 bases sitting between them. This CDR3 spans 15 amino acids. CDR3 DNA sequence: TGTGCCAGCAGCCCCAGGGGAAACTTCTACAATGAGCAGTTCTTC. Residues: CASSPRGNFYNEQFF.

This clonotype was detected many times. V is TRBV7-9 and J is TRBJ2-1, with 11 bases aligning to TRBD2. V was clipped by 5 bases and J by 7 bases; unmatched bases: 13. Germline-derived CDR1 and CDR2 are SEHNR and FQNEAQ (reference sequence). CDR3 size: 17 residues. The CDR3 DNA reads as TGTGCCAGCAGCAAAGGGACTAGCGGTTTTCCTGGGAATGAGCAGTTCTTC. Protein: CASSKGTSGFPGNEQFF.

This clonotype was observed at least ten times. This chain uses TRBV12-3 or TRBV12-4 with TRBJ2-7; 8 nucleotides align to TRBD1. Trimming cost V 10 bases and J 3 bases; bases outside gene matches: 11. This CDR3 spans 14 amino acids. CDR3 coding DNA: TGTGCCATTTCACACCGGGACAGGCTCTACGAGCAGTACTTC. Translating gives CAISHRDRLYEQYF.